A selection of T cell receptor beta chains follows, all from one sample in a study of human T cells and chemical hapten exposure. TCRdb recomputed calls from the RACE reads with MiXCR, one row per CDR3 protein. The data contain some 70,000 distinct CDR3 sequences, 32% of them singletons. Specimen: whole blood, collected in connection with sensitization to the hapten diphenylcyclopropenone (DPC). These receptors came from a man aged 40-55 years with alopecia areata. Some clones in this sample may be carry-over from other donors' samples. Each CDR3 is given with its conserved first and last residue. Each record gives: J gene, V gene, clone size, CDR3 length, CDR3 protein. Size tells how often a clone was seen (once, few, many) or the class of an expanded clone, and some rows leave it out.

>TRBJ2-7|TRBV25-1|few|14
CASNLGTGNYEQYF
>TRBJ1-6|TRBV20-1|-|13
CGTPTAGDSPLHF
>TRBJ1-5|TRBV5-4|-|17
CASSLEILVGVHQPQHF
>TRBJ2-1|TRBV20-1|-|13
CSARAGQPREQFF
>TRBJ1-2|TRBV5-4|few|13
CASSLGQTQGYTF
>TRBJ2-4|TRBV27|once|13
CASRPRGQNIQYF
>TRBJ2-3|TRBV7-9|few|15
CASSFQSTPTDTQYF
>TRBJ2-7|TRBV28|few|14
CASSLRQGTYEQYF
>TRBJ2-6|TRBV5-1|-|19
CASSTQRALSPSGANVLTF
>TRBJ2-3|TRBV12-3/TRBV12-4|many|14
CASRTSGSTDTQYF
>TRBJ2-1|TRBV15|-|13
CATSRDLGNEQFF
>TRBJ1-1|TRBV12-3/TRBV12-4|few|11
CASIGGAEAFF
>TRBJ1-6|TRBV7-2|-|15
CASSRARDSNSPLHF
>TRBJ2-1|TRBV11-3|once|17
CASSFGTHQGSFNEQFF
>TRBJ2-3|TRBV12-3/TRBV12-4|few|12
CASRATLDTQYF
>TRBJ1-1|TRBV12-3/TRBV12-4|-|14
CASSVSRKNTEAFF
>TRBJ1-5|TRBV28|-|14
CASTLTGAAQPQHF
>TRBJ1-4|TRBV6-6|-|14
CASSRQGANEKLFF
>TRBJ1-2|TRBV7-2|-|17
CASTRTRDRGIGGGYTF
>TRBJ1-1|TRBV6-2/TRBV6-3|once|15
CASSPTTQGNTEAFF
>TRBJ2-2|TRBV7-2|few|15
CASSFWSGDTGELFF
>TRBJ2-6|TRBV7-2|few|12
CASTNGANVLTF
>TRBJ2-7|TRBV7-9|-|12
CASSLSSYEQYF
>TRBJ1-1|TRBV12-3/TRBV12-4|-|17
CASSQVSGAGRGAEAFF
>TRBJ1-1|TRBV3-1|-|13
CASRPTGTTETFF
>TRBJ1-5|TRBV5-8|-|17
CASSWATGPRGNQPQHF
>TRBJ2-1|TRBV5-6|-|17
CASSPRSSGRRENEQFF
>TRBJ1-1|TRBV19|few|16
CASSINDRPVNTEAFF
>TRBJ2-1|TRBV3-1|-|19
CASSQDPALGLAGHNEQFF
>TRBJ1-1|TRBV11-1|few|15
CASRLNPGTNTEAFF
>TRBJ2-1|TRBV6-1|few|17
CASSDGYTWDRGNEQFF
>TRBJ2-5|TRBV2|-|15
CASRGTSGRKVTQYF
>TRBJ2-4|TRBV7-9|once|16
CASSFIGRATKNIQYF
>TRBJ2-1|TRBV28|few|12
CASSLFAREQFF
>TRBJ2-3|TRBV7-8|-|15
CASSAGTGDTDTQYF
>TRBJ1-1|TRBV20-1|-|13
CGGQGARYTEAFF
>TRBJ2-5|TRBV7-2|-|15
CASSSNPGSQETQYF
>TRBJ2-1|TRBV20-1|few|15
CSAPTSGRNHNEQFF
>TRBJ2-1|TRBV12-3/TRBV12-4|-|12
CASSFLGNEQFF
>TRBJ2-1|TRBV3-1|once|14
CASSQVGGVGEQFF